These 17 T cell receptor beta chains were all obtained from the same sample, sequenced in a study of blood T cell repertoires in COVID-19. Method: immunoSEQ multiplex PCR; TCRdb's copy keeps in-frame clones and lacks some. The data contain 200,000 to 300,000 clones, 91% of them singletons. Specimen: peripheral blood. The source is a person aged 18 to 35 with COVID-19, enrolled during active disease.

V gene TRBV4-1 combines with J gene TRBJ1-5; weak D call: TRBD1 (6 bases). V was pared by 4 bases and J by 4 bases, with 14 bases between. The CDR3 loop spans 15 amino acids. Germline V gene data show CDR1 as MGHRA and CDR2 as YSYEKL. The CDR3 DNA reads as TGCGCCAGCAGCCCATTGACAGGCCCAAATCAGCCCCAGCATTTT. It specifies CASSPLTGPNQPQHF.

Concerning this clone: The same CDR3 is also encoded by other DNA sequences in this sample. The rearrangement uses TRBV7-9 and TRBJ2-1; 10 bases map to TRBD2. CDR1 and CDR2 (germline): SEHNR, FQNEAQ (reference sequence). This CDR3 has 16 residues. The junction had 3 bases not matched to a gene; V was cut back by 0 bases and J by 4 bases. This CDR3 reads CASSLALAGAYNEQFF. The CDR3 DNA sequence: TGTGCCAGCAGCTTAGCCCTAGCGGGAGCGTACAATGAGCAGTTCTTC.

The genes are TRBV27 and TRBJ2-3, with 10 bases aligning to TRBD2. The J segment lost 4 bases and the V segment lost 7 bases, leaving 5 bases of the junction unmatched. CDR1 is MNHEY, CDR2 SMNVEV, per germline (reference sequence). This CDR3 region has 14 residues. CDR3 in amino acids: CASKLAGVSDTQYF. The CDR3 region has the DNA TGTGCCAGCAAGCTAGCGGGAGTGTCAGATACGCAGTATTTT.

The chain recombines TRBV6-5 with TRBJ2-3, with D possibly TRBD1 on 6 matching bases. CDR1 and CDR2 from the germline V gene are MNHEY and SVGAGI. CDR3 length equals 15 residues. The V end lost 9 bases, the J end lost 3 bases, and 19 bases lay between the germline ends. This CDR3 reads CASTTMGATTDTQYF. The CDR3 nucleotides read TGTGCCAGTACGACAATGGGGGCGACGACAGATACGCAGTATTTT.

The V and J genes are TRBV6-6 and TRBJ2-2, with D perhaps TRBD1 (5 bases). Germline loops: CDR1 MNHNY, CDR2 SVGAGI (reference sequence). This CDR3 is 13 amino acids long. V lost 6 bases, J lost 6 bases, and 11 bases lay in between. The CDR3 protein is CASSPQGSGELFF. CDR3 DNA sequence: TGTGCCAGCAGCCCCCAGGGTTCCGGGGAGCTGTTTTTT.

The rearrangement joins TRBV7-2 to TRBJ1-2; D possibly corresponds to TRBD1 (6 bases). The V end lost 4 bases, the J end lost 4 bases, and 7 bases lay between the germline ends. The CDR3 runs to 12 residues. Germline V gene lookup returns CDR1 SGHTA and CDR2 FQGNSA. The CDR3 reads CASSSDSYGYTF. The CDR3 region has the DNA TGTGCCAGCAGCTCGGACAGCTATGGCTACACCTTC.

This clone occurred a few times. The chain recombines TRBV30 with TRBJ1-1; D unresolved. The CDR3 totals 13 residues. Germline CDR1 reads GTSNPN; CDR2 reads SVGIG (reference sequence). V dropped 2 bases and J dropped 3 bases, with 10 bases sitting between them. The CDR3 bases are TGTGCCTGGAGTAGGTACGAGGACACTGAAGCTTTCTTT. It encodes CAWSRYEDTEAFF.

This rearrangement joins TRBV9 to TRBJ1-3; D gene ambiguous. The germline V gene encodes CDR1 SGDLS and CDR2 YYNGEE. This CDR3 region has 13 residues. Trimming cost V 4 bases and J 0 bases, with 5 bases left between them. CDR3 bases: TGTGCCAGCAGCCCCGGCTCTGGAAACACCATATATTTT. Translation gives CASSPGSGNTIYF.

The V and J genes are TRBV27 and TRBJ2-1; D possibly corresponds to TRBD2 (5 bases). Germline V gives CDR1 MNHEY, CDR2 SMNVEV (reference sequence). The CDR3 runs to 16 residues. Trimming cost V 6 bases and J 7 bases, with 22 bases left between them. The CDR3 coding sequence is TGTGCCAGCAGCCCTTTCTTCTCCGGAGGTAAAAATGAGCAGTTCTTC. Residues: CASSPFFSGGKNEQFF.

The V and J genes are TRBV6-5 and TRBJ1-4; 8 nucleotides agree with TRBD1. V lost 5 bases and J lost 7; bases outside the gene matches: 6. The germline V gene encodes CDR1 MNHEY and CDR2 SVGAGI. This CDR3 is built from 14 residues. The CDR3, as DNA: TGTGCCAGCAGTAAGACAGGGGAGGGTGAAAAACTGTTTTTT. This translates into CASSKTGEGEKLFF.

This chain joins TRBV5-6 and TRBJ2-4; TRBD2 might be the D (5 bases). Germline CDR1 is SGHDT and CDR2 is YYEEEE. The CDR3 spans 12 residues. V lost 4 bases and J lost 9, with 11 bases in between. The CDR3 is CASSPGMGIQYF. The CDR3 nucleotides read TGTGCCAGCAGCCCGGGAATGGGCATTCAGTACTTC.

The J gene is TRBJ1-5, the V gene TRBV5-1; 8 nucleotides agree with TRBD1. CDR3 length: 15 amino acids. CDR1 SGHRS and CDR2 YFSETQ come from the germline V gene. Germline trimming cut 0 bases from V and 7 bases from J; bases unmatched to any gene: 6. The CDR3 region is CASSLGQGTGQPQHF. In DNA form, the CDR3 reads TGCGCCAGCAGCTTGGGACAGGGGACGGGACAGCCCCAGCATTTT.

The chain links TRBV5-1 to TRBJ2-3; 7 nucleotides match TRBD2. Trimming took 5 bases from V and 2 from J; bases not matched to a gene: 5. The CDR3 totals 14 residues. CDR1 is SGHRS, CDR2 YFSETQ, per germline. The chain's CDR3 is CASRKRDYTDTQYF. CDR3 sequence (DNA): TGCGCCAGCAGGAAGCGGGACTACACAGATACGCAGTATTTT.

The V call is TRBV4-1, the J call TRBJ1-3; D perhaps matches TRBD1 (6 bases). Germline CDR1 and CDR2: MGHRA and YSYEKL. Trimming cost V 6 bases and J 3 bases, with 12 bases left between them. The length of the CDR3 is 14 residues. CDR3 protein: CASREQGFGNTIYF. The CDR3 DNA sequence: TGCGCCAGCAGAGAACAGGGTTTTGGAAACACCATATATTTT.

This clone was found a few times. This sequence joins TRBV27 and TRBJ1-6; 7 bases are shared with TRBD1. CDR1 is MNHEY, CDR2 SMNVEV, per germline (reference sequence). Trimming removed 6 bases from V and 10 bases from J; junction bases left unmatched: 6. The CDR3 has 13 amino acids. CDR3 loop: CASRQGLWSPLHF. The CDR3 DNA reads TGTGCCAGCAGACAGGGGCTATGGTCACCCCTCCACTTT.

CDR3 in DNA: TGCAGCGCCATTTGGCTAGCGGGAGAATCTGGTGAGCAGTTCTTC. Translation gives CSAIWLAGESGEQFF. The chain combines TRBV29-1 with TRBJ2-1; 10 positions match TRBD2. Germline CDR1 is SQVTM and CDR2 is ANQGSEA. This CDR3 is built from 15 residues. V shed 7 bases, J shed 9 bases, and the junction held 15 bases outside the gene matches.

This chain links TRBV27 with TRBJ2-5; 10 bases fit TRBD2. Germline CDR1 is MNHEY and CDR2 is SMNVEV (reference sequence). The CDR3 is 16 residues long. V dropped 5 bases and J dropped 1; count of bases not matched to a gene: 7. The CDR3 is CASSQPRTSGQETQYF. In DNA form, the CDR3 reads TGTGCCAGCAGTCAACCCCGGACTAGCGGCCAAGAGACCCAGTACTTC.